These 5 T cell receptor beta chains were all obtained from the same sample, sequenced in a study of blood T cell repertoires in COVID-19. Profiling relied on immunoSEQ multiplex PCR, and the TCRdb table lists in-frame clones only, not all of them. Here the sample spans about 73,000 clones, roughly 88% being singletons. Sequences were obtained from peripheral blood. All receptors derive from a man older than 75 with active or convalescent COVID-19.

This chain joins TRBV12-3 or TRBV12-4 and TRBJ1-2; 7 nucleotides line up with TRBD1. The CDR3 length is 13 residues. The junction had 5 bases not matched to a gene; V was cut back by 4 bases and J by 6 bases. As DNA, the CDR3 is TGTGCCAGCAGTTCAGACAGGGCCCATGGCTACACCTTC. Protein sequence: CASSSDRAHGYTF.

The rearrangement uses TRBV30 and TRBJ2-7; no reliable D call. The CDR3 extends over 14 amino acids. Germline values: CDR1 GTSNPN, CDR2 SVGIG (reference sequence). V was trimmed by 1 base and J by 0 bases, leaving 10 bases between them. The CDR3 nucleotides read TGTGCCTGGAGTGGGTCAGGCAGCTCCTACGAGCAGTACTTC. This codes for CAWSGSGSSYEQYF.

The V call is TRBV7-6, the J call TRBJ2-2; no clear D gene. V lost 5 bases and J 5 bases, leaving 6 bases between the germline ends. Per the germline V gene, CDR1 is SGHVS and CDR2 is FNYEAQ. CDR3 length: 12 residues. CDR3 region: CASSPTTGELFF. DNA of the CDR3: TGTGCCAGCAGCCCAACTACCGGGGAGCTGTTTTTT.

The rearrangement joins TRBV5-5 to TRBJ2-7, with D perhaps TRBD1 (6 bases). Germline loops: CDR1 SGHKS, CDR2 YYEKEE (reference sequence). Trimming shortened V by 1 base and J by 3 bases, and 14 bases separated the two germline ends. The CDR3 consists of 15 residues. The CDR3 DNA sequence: TGTGCCAGCAGCTTGTCGTCAGGGGATTACTACGAGCAGTACTTC. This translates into CASSLSSGDYYEQYF.

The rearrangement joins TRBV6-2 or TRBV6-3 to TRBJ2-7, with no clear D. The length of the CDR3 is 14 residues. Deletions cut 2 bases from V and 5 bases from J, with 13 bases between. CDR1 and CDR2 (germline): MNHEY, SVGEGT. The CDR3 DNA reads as TGTGCCAGCAGTTACCGGTATGAACTTGACGAGCAGTACTTC. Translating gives CASSYRYELDEQYF.